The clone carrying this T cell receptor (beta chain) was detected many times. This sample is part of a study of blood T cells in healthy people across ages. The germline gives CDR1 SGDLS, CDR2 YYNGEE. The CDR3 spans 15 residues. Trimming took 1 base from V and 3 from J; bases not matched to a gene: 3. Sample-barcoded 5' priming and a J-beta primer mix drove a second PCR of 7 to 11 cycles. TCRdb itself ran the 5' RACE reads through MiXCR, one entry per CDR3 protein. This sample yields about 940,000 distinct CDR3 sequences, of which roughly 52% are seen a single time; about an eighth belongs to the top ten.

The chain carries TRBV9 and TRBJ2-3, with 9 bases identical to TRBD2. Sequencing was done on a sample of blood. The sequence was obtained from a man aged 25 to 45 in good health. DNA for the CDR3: TGTGCCAGCAGCGTAAGCGGGGGGACAACAGATACGCAGTATTTT. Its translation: CASSVSGGTTDTQYF.